Presented here are 25 T cell receptor beta chains from one specimen sequenced in a study of cytomegalovirus exposure and HLA in healthy donors. Amplification used 60 Vbeta primers and 13 Jbeta primers. Produced via immunoSEQ multiplex PCR; TCRdb's table is partial and in-frame only. The sample holds 90,000 to 120,000 clones; 82% are singletons and the top ten take 2.7%. The sequenced sample was PBMCs. Receptor source: a man aged 25 to 40 in good health and CMV-seropositive.

The chain employs TRBV15 and TRBJ1-2; the match to TRBD1 covers 10 bases. The CDR3 has 14 amino acids. Germline trimming cut 5 bases from V and 6 bases from J; bases unmatched to any gene: 6. CDR1 is LNHNV and CDR2 is YYDKDF in the germline V gene (reference sequence). In DNA, the CDR3 is TGTGCCACCAGCGGGCGCGACAGGGGGCATGGCTACACCTTC. It translates to CATSGRDRGHGYTF.

With regard to this clone: An end of the junction does not agree with germline; a read error may underlie this. This chain joins TRBV7-8 and TRBJ1-4, with D perhaps TRBD1 (6 bases). The CDR3 covers 16 residues. Germline V gene sequence: CDR1 SGHVS, CDR2 FQNEAQ. CDR3 DNA sequence: TGTGCCAGCAGCTTAGGAAACAGGGTTTCTAAGGAAAAACTGTTTTTT. It encodes CASSLGNRVSKEKLFF.

The chain employs TRBV7-8 and TRBJ1-1; a weak D match, TRBD1 (5 bases). With 5 bases removed from V and 9 bases from J, the gap between germline ends came to 13 bases. Germline V CDR1 and CDR2: SGHVS, FQNEAQ. The CDR3 is 12 residues long. The CDR3 sequence: CASSTRATKAFF. Written as DNA, the CDR3 is TGTGCCAGCAGCACCAGGGCGACGAAAGCTTTCTTT.

This clone was observed once. The chain carries TRBV6-5 and TRBJ2-1; D gene uncertain. CDR3 size: 13 residues. Germline lookup yields CDR1 MNHEY and CDR2 SVGAGI. V lost 5 bases to trimming and J lost 9 bases, with 14 bases between them. Written as DNA, the CDR3 is TGTGCCAGCAGTGAATCCGGCCGCGGTGAGCAGTTCTTC. Residues: CASSESGRGEQFF.

This chain uses TRBV9 with TRBJ1-4, with D possibly being TRBD1 (6 bases). CDR1 is SGDLS and CDR2 is YYNGEE in the germline V gene. Trimming shortened V by 2 bases and J by 3 bases, and 14 bases separated the two germline ends. The CDR3 spans 16 residues. The CDR3 loop reads CASSVGLQGSNEKLFF. CDR3 nucleotides: TGTGCCAGCAGCGTGGGATTACAGGGCTCTAATGAAAAACTGTTTTTT. The full variable domain, rest sourced from reference TRBV9 and TRBJ1-4, is DSGVTQTPKHLITATGQRVTLRCSPRSGDLSVYWYQQSLDQGLQFLIQYYNGEERAKGNILERFSAQQFPDLHSELNLSSLELGDSALYFCASSVGLQGSNEKLFFGSGTQLSVL.

The V call is TRBV4-1, the J call TRBJ2-5; no definite D call. CDR1 is MGHRA, CDR2 YSYEKL, per germline. This CDR3 spans 15 amino acids. V was cut by 0 bases and J by 2 bases, with 10 bases left in between. The CDR3, as DNA: TGCGCCAGCAGCCAAGAAGTTAGAGTGCAAGAGACCCAGTACTTC. Encoded protein: CASSQEVRVQETQYF.

This chain joins TRBV2 and TRBJ2-5; D is perhaps TRBD2 (6 bases). V was shortened by 9 bases and J by 5 bases, with 10 bases between the two germline ends. The CDR3 is 11 residues long. Germline CDR1 SNHLY, CDR2 FYNNEI. The chain's CDR3 is CASLRGETQYF. CDR3 DNA sequence: TGTGCCAGTTTACGGGGGGAGACCCAGTACTTC.

The chain is built from TRBV2 and TRBJ2-5, with TRBD2 matching 10 bases. J gave up 4 bases and V 6 bases, and 5 bases lay outside the gene matches. CDR3 size: 14 residues. Germline CDR1 reads SNHLY; CDR2 reads FYNNEI. CDR3 nucleotides: TGTGCCAGCAGCCCCTTAGCGGGGGGAGAGACCCAGTACTTC. This gives the protein CASSPLAGGETQYF.

CDR3: CASSSTRGTGETQYF. Written as DNA, the CDR3 is TGTGCCAGCAGTTCGACCAGGGGTACCGGGGAGACCCAGTACTTC. This sequence joins TRBV2 and TRBJ2-5; weak D call: TRBD1 (6 bases). Per the germline V gene, CDR1 is SNHLY and CDR2 is FYNNEI. Trimming shortened V by 5 bases and J by 5 bases, and 18 bases separated the two germline ends. CDR3 size: 15 residues.

The chain uses TRBV9 and TRBJ2-3; D is ambiguous. This CDR3 has 13 residues. The germline V gene encodes CDR1 SGDLS and CDR2 YYNGEE. The V end was cut by 3 bases, the J end by 4 bases, with 9 bases between. The CDR3 DNA is TGTGCCAGCAGCGCTACTATAGCAGATACGCAGTATTTT. Protein product: CASSATIADTQYF.

The chain uses TRBV6-1 and TRBJ2-5, with 12 bases matching TRBD1. The length of the CDR3 is 15 residues. V was pared by 8 bases and J by 5 bases, with 9 bases of the junction left unmatched. Germline lookup yields CDR1 MNHNS and CDR2 SASEGT. The CDR3 region is CASGTGGRGPETQYF. CDR3 nucleotides: TGTGCCAGCGGGACAGGGGGCAGGGGGCCGGAGACCCAGTACTTC.

This clone was counted only a few times. Germline and junction disagree at one end, which may indicate a read error. This rearrangement joins TRBV6-1 to TRBJ2-4, with D possibly TRBD2 on 6 matching bases. The CDR3 length is 15 residues. Germline CDR1 reads MNHNS; CDR2 reads SASEGT. The CDR3 loop reads CASTRTNGGVNSQYF. The CDR3 DNA follows: TGTGCCAGCACTCGTACAAACGGGGGAGTAAACAGTCAGTACTTC.

This chain uses TRBV4-1 with TRBJ2-2; no reliable D call. Trimming removed 2 bases from V and 9 bases from J, with 10 bases in between. CDR3 size: 13 residues. Germline V gene data show CDR1 as MGHRA and CDR2 as YSYEKL. This chain's CDR3 is CASSQHELRELFF. CDR3 bases: TGCGCCAGCAGCCAACACGAACTTAGGGAGCTGTTTTTT.

The rearrangement uses TRBV5-6 and TRBJ2-5; the match to TRBD2 covers 12 bases. The CDR3 contains 15 residues. Germline CDR1 is SGHDT and CDR2 is YYEEEE. Trimming at V came to 5 bases and at J to 5 bases, leaving 7 bases not matched to a gene. The CDR3 sequence is CASRTSGGLWETQYF. CDR3 nucleotide sequence: TGTGCCAGCAGAACTAGCGGGGGGTTATGGGAGACCCAGTACTTC.

The rearrangement links TRBV10-2 to TRBJ1-2; D is perhaps TRBD1 (5 bases). Per the germline V gene, CDR1 is WSHSY and CDR2 is SAAADI. Trimming pared 0 bases from V and 8 bases from J, leaving 13 bases between. This CDR3 is built from 14 residues. The CDR3 nucleotides read TGCGCCAGCAGTGAGTCGCGCGGCGCAGGGGGCTACACCTTC. Translation: CASSESRGAGGYTF.

The V and J genes are TRBV18 and TRBJ2-7, with D maybe TRBD1 (6 bases). The CDR3 runs to 12 residues. V gave up 5 bases and J gave up 6 bases, with 11 bases separating them. Germline V CDR1 and CDR2: KGHSH, LQKENI. The CDR3 coding sequence is TGTGCCAGCTCATTCACAGGGTTCGAGCAGTACTTC. Translating it yields CASSFTGFEQYF. The full variable domain, its missing parts supplied by reference TRBV18 and TRBJ2-7, is NAGVMQNPRHLVRRRGQEARLRCSPMKGHSHVYWYRQLPEEGLKFMVYLQKENIIDESGMPKERFSAEFPKEGPSILRIQQVVRGDSAAYFCASSFTGFEQYFGPGTRLTVT.

CDR3 protein: CASSDRQRPYEQYF. The CDR3 DNA follows: TGTGCCAGCAGCGACCGACAGAGGCCCTACGAGCAGTACTTC. V gene TRBV9 combines with J gene TRBJ2-7, with a weak D call TRBD1 (5 bases). The length of the CDR3 is 14 residues. V was pared by 3 bases and J by 2 bases, with 12 bases between. The V gene's germline CDR1 is SGDLS and CDR2 YYNGEE.

The J gene is TRBJ2-7, the V gene TRBV11-2; D call uncertain. The ends were cut back, 0 bases at V and 2 bases at J, with 11 bases in the middle. Germline V gene data show CDR1 as SGHAT and CDR2 as FQNNGV. The CDR3 contains 15 residues. In DNA form, the CDR3 reads TGTGCCAGCAGCTTAGACAGGCAGGATCCCTACGAGCAGTACTTC. Its protein is CASSLDRQDPYEQYF.

The chain uses TRBV6-1 and TRBJ1-1; D remains ambiguous. The CDR3 runs 15 residues. In germline, CDR1 is MNHNS, CDR2 SASEGT. V gave up 7 bases and J gave up 10 bases, with 25 bases separating them. This CDR3 is CASIKQDTPAGGAFF. The CDR3 DNA sequence: TGTGCCAGCATCAAACAAGATACACCGGCAGGAGGAGCTTTCTTT.

Only one count was recorded for this clone. V gene TRBV5-1 combines with J gene TRBJ1-6; D possibly corresponds to TRBD1 (6 bases). CDR1 is SGHRS, CDR2 YFSETQ, per germline. V gave up 1 base and J gave up 10 bases, with 15 bases separating them. The CDR3 consists of 15 residues. The CDR3 region is CASSLSVGADSPLHF. The CDR3 nucleotides are TGCGCCAGCAGCTTGTCGGTGGGGGCTGACTCACCCCTCCACTTT.

The V gene is TRBV5-6, the J gene TRBJ2-2; D call uncertain. CDR1 SGHDT and CDR2 YYEEEE come from the germline V gene. The CDR3 is made up of 13 amino acids. V was trimmed by 2 bases and J by 7 bases, leaving 9 bases between them. CDR3 DNA: TGTGCCAGCAGCTTCGCAGAACACGGGGAGCTGTTTTTT. It translates to CASSFAEHGELFF.

V usage is TRBV5-1 and J usage is TRBJ1-4; D not certain. The germline V gene encodes CDR1 SGHRS and CDR2 YFSETQ. The CDR3 runs to 13 residues. V lost 3 bases and J 7 bases, leaving 10 bases between the germline ends. CDR3 DNA sequence: TGCGCCAGCAGCTCAGCGCCGAGTGAAAAACTGTTTTTT. This translates into CASSSAPSEKLFF. The whole variable domain, remainder taken from reference TRBV5-1 and TRBJ1-4, is KAGVTQTPRYLIKTRGQQVTLSCSPISGHRSVSWYQQTPGQGLQFLFEYFSETQRNKGNFPGRFSGRQFSNSRSEMNVSTLELGDSALYLCASSSAPSEKLFFGSGTQLSVL.

A word on this clone: The junction departs from the called germline gene at one end, perhaps through a read error. This rearrangement joins TRBV7-9 to TRBJ1-1, with D perhaps TRBD1 (6 bases). There are 14 residues in the CDR3. Germline V gene data show CDR1 as SEHNR and CDR2 as FQNEAQ (reference sequence). CDR3 nucleotide sequence: TGTTCCAGCAGCTTGACAGGCATGAACACTGAAGCTTTCTTT. It specifies CSSSLTGMNTEAFF.

The CDR3 DNA sequence: TGTGCCAGAAGCTTGAAAGACAGGGGAAGTCAGCCCCAGCATTTT. Residues: CARSLKDRGSQPQHF. The V gene is TRBV5-3, the J gene TRBJ1-5, with 8 bases fitting TRBD1. TRBV5-3 is sorted into the ORF group, with uncertain function. J was trimmed by 6 bases and V by 1 base; bases with no gene match: 6. This CDR3 has 15 amino acids.

This chain links TRBV6-1 with TRBJ1-3; D possibly corresponds to TRBD1 (5 bases). V was cut by 6 bases and J by 0 bases, with 12 bases left in between. In germline, CDR1 is MNHNS, CDR2 SASEGT. CDR3 length: 15 amino acids. In nucleotides, the CDR3 is TGTGCCAGCAGGGACTACAGGAGCTCTGGAAACACCATATATTTT. Protein sequence: CASRDYRSSGNTIYF.